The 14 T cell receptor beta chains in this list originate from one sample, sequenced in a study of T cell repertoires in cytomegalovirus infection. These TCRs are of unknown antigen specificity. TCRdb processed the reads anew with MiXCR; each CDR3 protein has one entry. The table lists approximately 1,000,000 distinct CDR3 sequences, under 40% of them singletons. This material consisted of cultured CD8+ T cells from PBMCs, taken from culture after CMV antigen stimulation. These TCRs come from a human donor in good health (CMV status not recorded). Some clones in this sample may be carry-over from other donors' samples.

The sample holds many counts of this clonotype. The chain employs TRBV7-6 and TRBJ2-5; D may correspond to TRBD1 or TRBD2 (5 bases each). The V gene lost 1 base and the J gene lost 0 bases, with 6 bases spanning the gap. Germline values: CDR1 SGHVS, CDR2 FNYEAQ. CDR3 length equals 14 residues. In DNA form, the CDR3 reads TGTGCCAGCAGCTTAGGGGGGTACCAAGAGACCCAGTACTTC. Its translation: CASSLGGYQETQYF.

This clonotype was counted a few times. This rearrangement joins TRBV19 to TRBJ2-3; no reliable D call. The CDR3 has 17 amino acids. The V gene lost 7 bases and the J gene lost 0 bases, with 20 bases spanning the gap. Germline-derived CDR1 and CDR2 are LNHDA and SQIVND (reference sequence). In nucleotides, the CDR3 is TGTGCCAGTAACCCCCATAGGGCAACATCTAGCACAGATACGCAGTATTTT. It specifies CASNPHRATSSTDTQYF.

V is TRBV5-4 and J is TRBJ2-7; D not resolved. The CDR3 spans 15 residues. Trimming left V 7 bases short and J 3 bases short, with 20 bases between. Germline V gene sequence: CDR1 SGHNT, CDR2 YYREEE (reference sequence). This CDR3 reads CASGSWQGVIYEQYF. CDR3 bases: TGTGCCAGCGGTTCGTGGCAAGGAGTAATCTACGAGCAGTACTTC.

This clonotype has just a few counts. The CDR3 sequence: CASSDGRSYNEQFF. Here the CDR3 DNA reads TGTGCCAGTTCCGACGGCCGCTCCTACAATGAGCAGTTCTTC. J is TRBJ2-1 and V is TRBV28; the D is unclear. Germline V gene sequence: CDR1 MDHEN, CDR2 SYDVKM. With 9 bases removed from V and 0 bases from J, the gap between germline ends came to 12 bases. The CDR3 length is 14 residues.

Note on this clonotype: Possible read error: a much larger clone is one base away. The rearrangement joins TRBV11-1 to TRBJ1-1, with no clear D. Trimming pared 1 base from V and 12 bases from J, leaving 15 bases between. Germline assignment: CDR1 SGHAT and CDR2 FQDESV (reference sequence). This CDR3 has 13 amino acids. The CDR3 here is CASSLVPRPGTFF. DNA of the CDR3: TGTGCCAGCAGCTTAGTCCCCCGACCGGGGACTTTCTTT.

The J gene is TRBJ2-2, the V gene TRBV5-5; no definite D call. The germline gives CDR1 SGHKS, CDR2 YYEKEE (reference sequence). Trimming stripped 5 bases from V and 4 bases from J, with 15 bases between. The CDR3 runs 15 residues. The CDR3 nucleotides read TGTGCCAGCAGACCTGACTTTATGGGCACCGGGGAGCTGTTTTTT. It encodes CASRPDFMGTGELFF.

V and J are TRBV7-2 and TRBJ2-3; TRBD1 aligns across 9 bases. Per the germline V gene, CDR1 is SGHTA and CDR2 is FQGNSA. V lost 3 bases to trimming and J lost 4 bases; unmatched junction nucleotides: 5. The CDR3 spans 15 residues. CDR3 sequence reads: CASSFGQGFPDTQYF. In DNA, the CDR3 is TGTGCCAGCAGCTTCGGACAGGGGTTCCCAGATACGCAGTATTTT.

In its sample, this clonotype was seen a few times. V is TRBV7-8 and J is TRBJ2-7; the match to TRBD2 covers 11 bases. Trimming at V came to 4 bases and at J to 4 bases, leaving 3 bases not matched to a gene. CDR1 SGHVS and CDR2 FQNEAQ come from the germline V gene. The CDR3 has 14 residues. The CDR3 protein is CASSSLAGGYEQYV. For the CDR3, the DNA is TGTGCCAGCAGCTCTCTAGCGGGGGGATACGAGCAGTACGTC.

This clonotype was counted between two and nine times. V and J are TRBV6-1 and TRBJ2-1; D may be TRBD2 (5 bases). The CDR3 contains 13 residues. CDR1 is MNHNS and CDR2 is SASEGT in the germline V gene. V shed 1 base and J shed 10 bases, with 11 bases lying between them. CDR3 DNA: TGTGCCAGCAGTGAAGACCCTAGCAGGGAGCAGTTCTTC. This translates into CASSEDPSREQFF.

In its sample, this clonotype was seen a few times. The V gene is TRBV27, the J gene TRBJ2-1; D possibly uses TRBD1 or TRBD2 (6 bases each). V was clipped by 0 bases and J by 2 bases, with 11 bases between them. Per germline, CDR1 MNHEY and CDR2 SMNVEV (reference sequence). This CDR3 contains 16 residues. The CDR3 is CASSLSGGHPYNEQFF. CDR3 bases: TGTGCCAGCAGTTTATCCGGGGGACACCCCTACAATGAGCAGTTCTTC.

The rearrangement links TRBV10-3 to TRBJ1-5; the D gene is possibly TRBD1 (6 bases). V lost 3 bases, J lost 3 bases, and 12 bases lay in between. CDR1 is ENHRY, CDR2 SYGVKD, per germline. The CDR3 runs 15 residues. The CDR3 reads CAISDLRQVNQPQHF. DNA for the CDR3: TGTGCCATCAGTGACCTTCGACAGGTCAATCAGCCCCAGCATTTT.

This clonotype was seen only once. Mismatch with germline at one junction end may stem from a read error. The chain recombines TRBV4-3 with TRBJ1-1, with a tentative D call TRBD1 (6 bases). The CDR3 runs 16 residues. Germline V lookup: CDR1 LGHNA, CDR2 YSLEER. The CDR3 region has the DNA TGCACCAGCAGCCAAGAGATGTCGAGGACAGCCACTGAAGCTTTCTTT. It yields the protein CTSSQEMSRTATEAFF.

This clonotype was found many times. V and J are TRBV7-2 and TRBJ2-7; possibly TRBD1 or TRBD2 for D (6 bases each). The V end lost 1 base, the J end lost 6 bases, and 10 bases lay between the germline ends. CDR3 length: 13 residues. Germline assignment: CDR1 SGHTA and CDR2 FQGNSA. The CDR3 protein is CASSLGGASEQYV. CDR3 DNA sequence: TGTGCCAGCAGCTTAGGGGGGGCTTCCGAGCAGTACGTC.

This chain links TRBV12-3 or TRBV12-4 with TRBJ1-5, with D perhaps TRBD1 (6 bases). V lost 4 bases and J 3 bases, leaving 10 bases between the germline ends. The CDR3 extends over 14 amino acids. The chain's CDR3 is CASSSGQHNQPQHF. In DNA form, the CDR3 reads TGTGCCAGCAGTTCCGGACAGCACAATCAGCCCCAGCATTTT.